Reported below is one T cell receptor (beta chain). The library came from three nested PCR rounds adapted from ARM-PCR protocols. MiXCR, run by TCRdb on the multiplex PCR reads, gives a single entry per CDR3 protein. The sample holds 50,000 to 60,000 distinct CDR3 sequences; about 70% are singletons and the top ten take around 23%. This record comes from a study of tumor and adjacent non-tumor tissue in lung cancer. This sample's RNA came from whole unsorted tissue. More than 3 cm separated this lung sample from the edge of the tumor. The CDR3 spans 16 residues. V dropped 6 bases and J dropped 7 bases, with 19 bases sitting between them. Germline V gene sequence: CDR1 LGHNA, CDR2 YNFKEQ.

The material sequenced was distant non-tumor lung tissue. The gene calls are TRBV4-2 and TRBJ1-6; D is ambiguous. This clonotype was obtained from a woman aged 55-75 years with non-small cell lung cancer. The DNA for the CDR3 is TGTGCCAGCAGTCATTCTTGGACGCGAATAAATTCACCCCTCCACTTT. Translation: CASSHSWTRINSPLHF.